A selection of T cell receptor beta chains follows, all from one sample in a study of blood T cells in healthy people across ages. TCRdb recomputed calls from the 5' RACE reads with MiXCR, one row per CDR3 protein. The repertoire holds around 1.7 million distinct CDR3 sequences, with 28% as singletons. The sequencing input was blood. The receptors here all came from a woman aged 25 to 39 in good health. Both conserved end residues are part of each CDR3. The D gene is left open where the match is weak. Not every row has a clone size; where given, it reads once, few, many or a size class.

abundance,j_gene,d_gene,v_gene,CDR3aa,CDR3nt
-,TRBJ1-1,-,TRBV29-1,CSVPVNAEAFF,TGCAGCGTCCCAGTAAACGCTGAAGCTTTCTTT
few,TRBJ2-6,TRBD1,TRBV7-3,CASSFSGTASGANVLTF,TGTGCCAGCAGCTTCTCCGGGACAGCCTCTGGGGCCAACGTCCTGACTTTC
few,TRBJ2-7,TRBD2,TRBV7-9,CAGSPPGGSPSNEQYF,TGTGCCGGCAGCCCCCCCGGGGGGAGCCCCTCCAACGAGCAGTACTTC
-,TRBJ2-1,-,TRBV5-1,CASSKSVAPNEQFF,TGCGCCAGCAGCAAATCCGTAGCCCCCAATGAGCAGTTCTTC
few,TRBJ2-7,TRBD2,TRBV20-1,CSATGLAIHEQYF,TGCAGTGCTACGGGACTAGCGATCCACGAGCAGTACTTC
-,TRBJ1-5,-,TRBV12-3/TRBV12-4,CASSYHRNQPQHF,TGTGCCAGCAGTTATCATCGCAATCAGCCCCAGCATTTT
-,TRBJ2-7,-,TRBV12-3/TRBV12-4,CASSLFGLIGYEQYF,TGTGCCAGCAGTTTATTCGGACTGATTGGCTACGAGCAGTACTTC
-,TRBJ1-4,-,TRBV29-1,CSVEESTTEKLFF,TGCAGCGTTGAAGAGTCAACGACTGAAAAACTGTTTTTT
many,TRBJ2-1,-,TRBV6-5,CASRTGTYSYNEQFF,TGTGCCAGCAGAACCGGGACGTACTCCTACAATGAGCAGTTCTTC
few,TRBJ1-1,-,TRBV7-2,CASRTGTVSEAFF,TGTGCCAGCAGGACCGGGACGGTGAGTGAAGCTTTCTTT
-,TRBJ1-5,TRBD1,TRBV5-1,CASSLMGQTNQPQHF,TGCGCCAGCAGCTTGATGGGACAGACCAATCAGCCCCAGCATTTT
-,TRBJ1-1,-,TRBV28,CASGTGTPSKGFF,TGTGCCAGCGGGACCGGGACACCGTCGAAGGGTTTCTTT
many,TRBJ2-1,-,TRBV7-9,CASSLPGDEQFF,TGTGCCAGCAGCTTACCCGGGGATGAGCAGTTCTTC
-,TRBJ2-1,TRBD1,TRBV10-2,CASSESAGGWEQFF,TGCGCCAGCAGTGAGTCAGCAGGGGGCTGGGAGCAGTTCTTC
many,TRBJ2-4,-,TRBV5-1,CASSPRAEQANIQYF,TGCGCCAGCAGCCCGCGCGCAGAACAGGCAAACATTCAGTACTTC
few,TRBJ2-3,TRBD2,TRBV12-3/TRBV12-4,CASRDRLAGGTQYF,TGTGCCAGCAGGGATCGACTAGCGGGAGGAACGCAGTATTTT
-,TRBJ2-1,-,TRBV7-9,CASSHEYNEQFF,TGTGCCAGCAGCCACGAGTACAATGAGCAGTTCTTC
-,TRBJ1-4,-,TRBV28,CASSPSEPTNEKLFF,TGTGCCAGCAGTCCTTCAGAACCTACAAATGAAAAACTGTTTTTT
few,TRBJ1-5,-,TRBV6-1,CASSENRVRQPQHF,TGTGCCAGCAGTGAAAACAGGGTAAGACAGCCCCAGCATTTT
-,TRBJ2-2,-,TRBV27,CASSPKGLGELFF,TGTGCCAGCAGCCCGAAAGGTCTCGGGGAGCTGTTTTTT
many,TRBJ2-1,TRBD2,TRBV20-1,CSAVAGSSYNEQFF,TGCAGTGCCGTAGCGGGTAGCTCCTACAATGAGCAGTTCTTC
many,TRBJ2-1,-,TRBV9,CASSARNNEQFF,TGTGCCAGCAGCGCAAGAAACAATGAGCAGTTCTTC
few,TRBJ1-2,-,TRBV30,CAWSVGVKRPSNYGYTF,TGTGCCTGGAGTGTGGGAGTAAAGAGGCCTTCTAACTATGGCTACACCTTC
-,TRBJ2-7,-,TRBV29-1,CSKTEGSKSYNEQYF,TGCAGCAAGACTGAGGGCTCCAAGTCCTACAATGAGCAGTACTTC
-,TRBJ2-3,-,TRBV20-1,CSAREGFSDTQYF,TGCAGTGCTAGGGAGGGTTTCTCAGATACGCAGTATTTT
-,TRBJ1-1,-,TRBV5-1,CASSLEGGWAEEAFF,TGCGCCAGCAGCTTGGAGGGGGGGTGGGCAGAGGAAGCTTTCTTT
-,TRBJ1-1,-,TRBV7-9,CASRLRRGLNTEAFF,TGTGCCAGCAGGTTAAGAAGGGGCCTGAACACTGAAGCTTTCTTT
-,TRBJ2-2,-,TRBV6-6,CASSTVTGFNTGELFF,TGTGCCAGTAGTACAGTTACAGGGTTTAACACCGGGGAGCTGTTTTTT
-,TRBJ2-1,TRBD1,TRBV9,CASTSTGQALGEQFF,TGTGCCAGCACCTCAACGGGACAGGCTCTTGGTGAGCAGTTCTTC
-,TRBJ1-1,TRBD1,TRBV9,CASSPVDRAYTEAFF,TGTGCCAGCAGCCCCGTCGACAGGGCCTACACTGAAGCTTTCTTT
-,TRBJ2-7,TRBD1,TRBV5-1,CANSSQGFSYEQYF,TGCGCCAACAGCTCACAGGGGTTCTCCTACGAGCAGTACTTC
-,TRBJ2-3,TRBD2,TRBV7-6,CASSLGGLSYTDTQYF,TGTGCCAGCAGCTTAGGGGGACTATCCTACACAGATACGCAGTATTTT
-,TRBJ2-7,TRBD2,TRBV5-1,CASSGSGGAGDEQYF,TGCGCCAGCAGCGGCAGCGGGGGGGCCGGTGACGAGCAGTACTTC
-,TRBJ1-6,-,TRBV5-1,CASSQRGALDNSPLHF,TGCGCCAGCAGCCAACGGGGGGCCCTCGATAATTCACCCCTCCACTTT
-,TRBJ2-7,-,TRBV21-1,CASTHGSSYEQYF,TGTGCCAGCACTCACGGCAGCTCCTACGAGCAGTACTTC
many,TRBJ1-2,-,TRBV3-1,CASSQADSYGYTF,TGTGCCAGCAGCCAAGCCGACAGCTATGGCTACACCTTC
-,TRBJ2-1,TRBD2,TRBV29-1,CSVEGLAGGSEQFF,TGCAGCGTTGAAGGTCTAGCGGGAGGGAGTGAGCAGTTCTTC
-,TRBJ2-1,-,TRBV6-6,CASRGGLYEQFF,TGTGCCAGCAGGGGGGGCCTCTACGAGCAGTTCTTC
-,TRBJ2-7,TRBD2,TRBV14,CASSQGRRAGNTYEQYF,TGTGCCAGCAGCCAAGGGAGACGAGCGGGAAATACCTACGAGCAGTACTTC
many,TRBJ2-5,-,TRBV7-2,CASSRDHNEGTQYF,TGTGCCAGCAGCCGGGACCACAATGAAGGGACCCAGTACTTC
-,TRBJ2-7,TRBD1,TRBV4-1,CASSRGSHRDRGRYEQYF,TGCGCCAGCAGCCGAGGATCCCACCGGGACAGGGGAAGGTACGAGCAGTACTTC
many,TRBJ2-5,-,TRBV10-1,CASPSVGEETQYF,TGCGCCAGCCCTTCAGTAGGAGAAGAGACCCAGTACTTC
many,TRBJ2-3,TRBD2,TRBV5-5,CASSSWTSGTDTQYF,TGTGCCAGCAGCTCGTGGACTAGCGGCACAGATACGCAGTATTTT
-,TRBJ2-7,-,TRBV6-1,CASSDQNAYEQYF,TGTGCCAGCAGTGACCAGAACGCCTACGAGCAGTACTTC
-,TRBJ2-3,-,TRBV20-1,CSARGYRRGFSADTQYF,TGCAGTGCTAGGGGCTATCGTAGGGGCTTCTCGGCAGACACGCAGTATTTT